The sequence of this TCR beta chain was determined in a study of blood T cell repertoires in COVID-19. About the research overall: Acute and convalescent COVID-19 specimens originated in the United States, Italy and Spain. In each case, the material was cDNA or gDNA derived from T cells, B-cell-depleted T cells, or PBMCs.

Original methodology: Reference gene primer amplification in the assay estimated nucleated cell counts. The method was immunoSEQ multiplex PCR; TCRdb's version includes in-frame clones alone and lacks a portion of them. Clone size and V and J calls were adopted from that table, with D and trimming inferred from the DNA. The table includes about 180,000 clones, less than 90% detected once. This clone was counted a single time. The sample was peripheral blood. The sequence was collected from a woman in her 70s with COVID-19, enrolled during active disease.

CDR3 coding DNA: TGTGCCAGCAGTTTATCGACGGCGGGACGGCTTGAGCAGTTCTTC. As protein: CASSLSTAGRLEQFF. The V call is TRBV27, the J call TRBJ2-1; D might be TRBD2 (6 bases). This CDR3 is built from 15 residues. V was trimmed by 0 bases and J by 9 bases, leaving 15 bases between them. Germline CDR1 MNHEY, CDR2 SMNVEV (reference sequence).